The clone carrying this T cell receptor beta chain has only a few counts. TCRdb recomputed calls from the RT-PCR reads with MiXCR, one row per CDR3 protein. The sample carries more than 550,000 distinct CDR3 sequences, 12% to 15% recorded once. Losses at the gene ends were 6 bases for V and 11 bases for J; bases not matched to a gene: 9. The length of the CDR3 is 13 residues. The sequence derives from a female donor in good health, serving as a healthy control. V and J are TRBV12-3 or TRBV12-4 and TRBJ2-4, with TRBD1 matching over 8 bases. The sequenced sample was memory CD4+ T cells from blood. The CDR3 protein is CASSRTTGVFQYF. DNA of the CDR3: TGTGCCAGCAGCCGGACGACAGGGGTCTTTCAGTACTTC.